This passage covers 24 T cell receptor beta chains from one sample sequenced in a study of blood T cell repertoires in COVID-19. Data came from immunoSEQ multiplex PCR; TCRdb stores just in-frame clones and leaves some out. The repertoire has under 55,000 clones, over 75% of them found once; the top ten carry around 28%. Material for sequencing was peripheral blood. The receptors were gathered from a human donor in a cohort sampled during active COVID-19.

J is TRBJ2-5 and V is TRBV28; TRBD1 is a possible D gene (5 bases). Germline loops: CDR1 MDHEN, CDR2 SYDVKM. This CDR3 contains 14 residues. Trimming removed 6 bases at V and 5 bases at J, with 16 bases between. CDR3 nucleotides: TGTGCCAGCAGCTCAGGGCCCCCAATGGAGACCCAGTACTTC. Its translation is CASSSGPPMETQYF.

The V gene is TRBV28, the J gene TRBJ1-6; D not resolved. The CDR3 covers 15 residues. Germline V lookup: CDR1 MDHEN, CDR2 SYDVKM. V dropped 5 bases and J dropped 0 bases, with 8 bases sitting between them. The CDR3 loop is CASSHASSYNSPLHF. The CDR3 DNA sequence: TGTGCCAGCAGTCACGCGAGCTCCTATAATTCACCCCTCCACTTT.

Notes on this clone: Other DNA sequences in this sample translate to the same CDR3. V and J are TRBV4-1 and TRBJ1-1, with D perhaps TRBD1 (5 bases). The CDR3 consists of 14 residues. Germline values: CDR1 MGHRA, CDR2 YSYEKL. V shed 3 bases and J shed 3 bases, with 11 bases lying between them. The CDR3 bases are TGCGCCAGCAGCCAGGCCGACAGATACACTGAAGCTTTCTTT. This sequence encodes CASSQADRYTEAFF.

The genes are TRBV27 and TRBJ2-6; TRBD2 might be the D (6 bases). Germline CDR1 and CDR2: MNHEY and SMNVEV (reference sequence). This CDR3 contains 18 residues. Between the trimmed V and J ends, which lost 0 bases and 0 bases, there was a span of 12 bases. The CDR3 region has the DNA TGTGCCAGCAGTTTATCTGGGGGGTCCGGCTCTGGGGCCAACGTCCTGACTTTC. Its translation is CASSLSGGSGSGANVLTF. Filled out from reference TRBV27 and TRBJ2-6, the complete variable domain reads EAQVTQNPRYLITVTGKKLTVTCSQNMNHEYMSWYRQDPGLGLRQIYYSMNVEVTDKGDVPEGYKVSRKEKRNFPLILESPSPNQTSLYFCASSLSGGSGSGANVLTFGAGSRLTVL.

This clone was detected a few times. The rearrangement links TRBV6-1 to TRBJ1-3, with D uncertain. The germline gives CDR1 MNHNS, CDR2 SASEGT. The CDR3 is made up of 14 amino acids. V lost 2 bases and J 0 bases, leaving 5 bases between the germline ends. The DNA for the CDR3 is TGTGCCAGCAGTGAAACGAGCTCTGGAAACACCATATATTTT. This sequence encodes CASSETSSGNTIYF.

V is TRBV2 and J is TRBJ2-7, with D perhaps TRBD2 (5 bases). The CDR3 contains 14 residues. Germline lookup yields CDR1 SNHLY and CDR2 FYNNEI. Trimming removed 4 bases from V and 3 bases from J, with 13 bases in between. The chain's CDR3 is CASSGRSNLYEQYF. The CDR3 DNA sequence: TGTGCCAGCAGTGGGAGGTCAAATCTCTACGAGCAGTACTTC.

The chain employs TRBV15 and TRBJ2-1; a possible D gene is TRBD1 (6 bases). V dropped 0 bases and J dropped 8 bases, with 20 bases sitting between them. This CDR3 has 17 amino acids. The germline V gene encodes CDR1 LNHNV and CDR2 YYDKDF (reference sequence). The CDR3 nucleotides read TGTGCCACCAGCAGAGATTATCACGGAGGTGGGGGCGATGAGCAGTTCTTC. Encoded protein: CATSRDYHGGGGDEQFF.

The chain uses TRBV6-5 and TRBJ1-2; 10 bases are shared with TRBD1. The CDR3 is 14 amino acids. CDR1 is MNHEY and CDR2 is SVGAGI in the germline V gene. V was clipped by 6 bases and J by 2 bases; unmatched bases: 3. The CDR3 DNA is TGTGCCAGCAGAGACAGGGGGCGGAACTATGGCTACACCTTC. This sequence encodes CASRDRGRNYGYTF.

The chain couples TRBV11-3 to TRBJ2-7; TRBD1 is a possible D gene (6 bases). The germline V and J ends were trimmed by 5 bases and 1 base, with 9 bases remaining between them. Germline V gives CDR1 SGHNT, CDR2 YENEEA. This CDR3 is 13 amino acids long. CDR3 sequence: CASSQDSSYEQYF. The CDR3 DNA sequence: TGTGCCAGCAGCCAGGACAGTTCCTACGAGCAGTACTTC.

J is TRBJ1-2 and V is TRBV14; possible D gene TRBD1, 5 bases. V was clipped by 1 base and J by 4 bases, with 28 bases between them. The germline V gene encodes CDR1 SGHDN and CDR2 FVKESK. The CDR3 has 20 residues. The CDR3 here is CASSQVREAGFVGESYGYTF. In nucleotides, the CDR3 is TGTGCCAGCAGCCAAGTAAGGGAGGCGGGATTCGTAGGGGAGAGCTATGGCTACACCTTC. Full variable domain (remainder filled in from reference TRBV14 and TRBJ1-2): EAGVTQFPSHSVIEKGQTVTLRCDPISGHDNLYWYRRVMGKEIKFLLHFVKESKQDESGMPNNRFLAERTGGTYSTLKVQPAELEDSGVYFCASSQVREAGFVGESYGYTFGSGTRLTVV.

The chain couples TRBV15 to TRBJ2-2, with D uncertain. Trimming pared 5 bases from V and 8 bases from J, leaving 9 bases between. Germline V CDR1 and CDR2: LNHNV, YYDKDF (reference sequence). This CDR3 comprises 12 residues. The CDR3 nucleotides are TGTGCCACCAGCTCCCGGTTAGGGGAGCTGTTTTTT. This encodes CATSSRLGELFF.

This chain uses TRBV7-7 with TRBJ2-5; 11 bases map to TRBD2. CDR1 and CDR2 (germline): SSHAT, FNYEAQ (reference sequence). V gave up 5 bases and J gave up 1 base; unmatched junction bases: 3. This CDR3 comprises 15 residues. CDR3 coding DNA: TGTGCCAGCAGCGCTAGCGGGGGGATCCAAGAGACCCAGTACTTC. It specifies CASSASGGIQETQYF. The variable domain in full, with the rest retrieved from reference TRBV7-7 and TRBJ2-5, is GAGVSQSPRYKVTKRGQDVTLRCDPISSHATLYWYQQALGQGPEFLTYFNYEAQPDKSGLPSDRFSAERPEGSISTLTIQRTEQRDSAMYRCASSASGGIQETQYFGPGTRLLVL.

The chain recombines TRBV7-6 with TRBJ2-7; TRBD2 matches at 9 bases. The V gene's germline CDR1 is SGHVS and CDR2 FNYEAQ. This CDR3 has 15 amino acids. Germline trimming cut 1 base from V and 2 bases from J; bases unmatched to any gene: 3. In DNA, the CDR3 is TGTGCCAGCAGCTTAGTTTTAGCGGGGGCCTACGAGCAGTACTTC. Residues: CASSLVLAGAYEQYF.

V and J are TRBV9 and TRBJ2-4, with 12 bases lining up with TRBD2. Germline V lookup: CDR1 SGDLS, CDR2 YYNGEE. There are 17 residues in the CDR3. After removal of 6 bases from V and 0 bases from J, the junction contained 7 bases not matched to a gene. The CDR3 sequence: CASNRTSGNLAKNIQYF. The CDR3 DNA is TGTGCCAGCAATAGGACTAGCGGGAACCTAGCCAAAAACATTCAGTACTTC. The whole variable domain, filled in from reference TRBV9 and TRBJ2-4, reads DSGVTQTPKHLITATGQRVTLRCSPRSGDLSVYWYQQSLDQGLQFLIQYYNGEERAKGNILERFSAQQFPDLHSELNLSSLELGDSALYFCASNRTSGNLAKNIQYFGAGTRLSVL.

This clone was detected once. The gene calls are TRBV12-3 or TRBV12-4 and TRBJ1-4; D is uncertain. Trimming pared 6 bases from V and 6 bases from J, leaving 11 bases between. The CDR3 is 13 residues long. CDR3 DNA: TGTGCCAGCAGACAGACCGATTATGAAAAACTGTTTTTT. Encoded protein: CASRQTDYEKLFF.

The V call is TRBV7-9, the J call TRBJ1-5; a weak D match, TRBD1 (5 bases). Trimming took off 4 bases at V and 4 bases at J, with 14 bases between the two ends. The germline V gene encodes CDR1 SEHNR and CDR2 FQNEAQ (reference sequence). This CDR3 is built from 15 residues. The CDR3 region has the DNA TGTGCCAGCAGCTCCACAGGTGGGGCAAATCAGCCCCAGCATTTT. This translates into CASSSTGGANQPQHF.

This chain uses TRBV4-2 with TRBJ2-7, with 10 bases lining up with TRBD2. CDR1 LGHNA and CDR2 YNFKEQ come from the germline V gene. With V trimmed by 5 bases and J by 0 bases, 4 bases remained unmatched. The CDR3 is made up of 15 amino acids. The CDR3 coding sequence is TGTGCCAGCAGCTACGGGACTAGCGACTCCTACGAGCAGTACTTC. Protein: CASSYGTSDSYEQYF.

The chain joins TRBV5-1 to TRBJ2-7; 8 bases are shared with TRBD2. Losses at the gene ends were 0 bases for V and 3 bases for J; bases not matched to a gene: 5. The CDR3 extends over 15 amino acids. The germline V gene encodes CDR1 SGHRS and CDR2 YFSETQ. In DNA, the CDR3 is TGCGCCAGCAGCTTGGACGGGAGGGGATTCTACGAGCAGTACTTC. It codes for CASSLDGRGFYEQYF.

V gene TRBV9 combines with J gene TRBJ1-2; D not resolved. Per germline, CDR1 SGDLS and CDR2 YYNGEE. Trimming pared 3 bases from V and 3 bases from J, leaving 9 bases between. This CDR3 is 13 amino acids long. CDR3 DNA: TGTGCCAGCAGCGCCGTAGATCACTATGGCTACACCTTC. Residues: CASSAVDHYGYTF.

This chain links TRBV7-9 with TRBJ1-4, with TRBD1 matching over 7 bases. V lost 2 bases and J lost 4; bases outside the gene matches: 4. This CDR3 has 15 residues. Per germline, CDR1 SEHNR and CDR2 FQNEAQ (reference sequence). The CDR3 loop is CASSLPPGGNEKLFF. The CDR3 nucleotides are TGTGCCAGCAGCTTACCACCAGGGGGTAATGAAAAACTGTTTTTT.

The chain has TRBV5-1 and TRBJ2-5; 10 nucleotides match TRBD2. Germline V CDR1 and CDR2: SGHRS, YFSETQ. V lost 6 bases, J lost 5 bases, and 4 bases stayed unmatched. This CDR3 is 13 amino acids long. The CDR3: CASTSGLAETQYF. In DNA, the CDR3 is TGCGCCAGCACCTCGGGACTAGCGGAGACCCAGTACTTC.

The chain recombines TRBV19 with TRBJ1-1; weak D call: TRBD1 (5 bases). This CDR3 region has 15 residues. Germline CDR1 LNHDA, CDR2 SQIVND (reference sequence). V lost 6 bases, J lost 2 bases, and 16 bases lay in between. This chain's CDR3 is CASRKGGAGNTEAFF. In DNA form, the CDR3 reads TGTGCCAGTAGAAAAGGCGGGGCAGGCAACACTGAAGCTTTCTTT.

The CDR3 protein is CASSSGTLNTEAFF. CDR3 nucleotide sequence: TGCGCCAGCAGCTCCGGGACACTGAACACTGAAGCTTTCTTT. The chain recombines TRBV5-1 with TRBJ1-1; D may be TRBD1 (6 bases). This CDR3 has 14 residues. V lost 3 bases and J lost 0, with 9 bases in between. Germline loops: CDR1 SGHRS, CDR2 YFSETQ.

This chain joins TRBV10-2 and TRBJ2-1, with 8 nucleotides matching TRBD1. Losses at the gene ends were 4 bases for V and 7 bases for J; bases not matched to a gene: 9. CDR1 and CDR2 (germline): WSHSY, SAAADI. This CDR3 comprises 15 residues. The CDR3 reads CASSGAGGLVNEQFF. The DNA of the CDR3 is TGCGCCAGCAGTGGGGCAGGGGGCTTGGTGAATGAGCAGTTCTTC.